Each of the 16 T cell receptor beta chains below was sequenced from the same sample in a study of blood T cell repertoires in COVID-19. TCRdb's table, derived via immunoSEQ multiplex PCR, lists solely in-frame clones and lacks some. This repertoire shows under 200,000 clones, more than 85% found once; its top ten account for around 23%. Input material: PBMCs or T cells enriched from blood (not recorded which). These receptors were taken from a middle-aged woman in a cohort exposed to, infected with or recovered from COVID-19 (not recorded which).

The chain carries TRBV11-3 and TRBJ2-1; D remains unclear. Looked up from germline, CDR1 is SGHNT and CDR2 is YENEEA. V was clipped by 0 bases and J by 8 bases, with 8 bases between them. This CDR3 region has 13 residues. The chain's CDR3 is CASSLDSSHEQFF. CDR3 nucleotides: TGTGCCAGCAGCTTAGATAGTTCCCATGAGCAGTTCTTC.

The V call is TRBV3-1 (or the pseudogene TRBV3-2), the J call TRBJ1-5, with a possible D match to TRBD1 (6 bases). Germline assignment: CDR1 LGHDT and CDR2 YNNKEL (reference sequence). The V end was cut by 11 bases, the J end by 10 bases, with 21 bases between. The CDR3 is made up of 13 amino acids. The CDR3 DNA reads TGTGCCCGTCACTACAGGGAACGTTACCCCCAGCATTTT. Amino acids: CARHYRERYPQHF.

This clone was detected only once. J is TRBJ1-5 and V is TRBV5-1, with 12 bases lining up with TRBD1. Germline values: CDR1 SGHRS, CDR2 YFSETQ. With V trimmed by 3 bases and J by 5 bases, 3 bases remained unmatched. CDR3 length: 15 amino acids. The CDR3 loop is CASSSGQGADQPQHF. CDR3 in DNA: TGCGCCAGCAGCTCGGGACAGGGGGCTGATCAGCCCCAGCATTTT.

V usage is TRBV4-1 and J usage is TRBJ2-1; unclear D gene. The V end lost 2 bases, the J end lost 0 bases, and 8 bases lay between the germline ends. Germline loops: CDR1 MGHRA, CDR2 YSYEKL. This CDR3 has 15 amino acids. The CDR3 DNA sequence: TGCGCCAGCAGCCAACACCCGAGCTCCTACAATGAGCAGTTCTTC. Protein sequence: CASSQHPSSYNEQFF.

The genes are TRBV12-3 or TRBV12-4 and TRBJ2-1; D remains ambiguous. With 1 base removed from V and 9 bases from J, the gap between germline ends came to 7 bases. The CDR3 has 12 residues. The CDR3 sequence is CASSLDVGEQFF. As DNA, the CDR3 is TGTGCCAGCAGTTTAGATGTCGGTGAGCAGTTCTTC.

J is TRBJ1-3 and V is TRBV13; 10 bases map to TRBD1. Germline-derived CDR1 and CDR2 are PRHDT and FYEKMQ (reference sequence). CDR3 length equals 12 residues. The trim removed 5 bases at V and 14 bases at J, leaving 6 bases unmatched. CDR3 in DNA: TGTGCCAGCAGCGTAACCGGGACAGGGGTATATTTT. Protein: CASSVTGTGVYF.

For the CDR3, the DNA is TGTGCCAGCAGCCTCGGACAGACACTTGACTACACCTTC. Its protein is CASSLGQTLDYTF. The chain links TRBV13 to TRBJ1-2, with D maybe TRBD1 (6 bases). Deletions cut 5 bases from V and 10 bases from J, with 17 bases between. In germline, CDR1 is PRHDT, CDR2 FYEKMQ (reference sequence). This CDR3 contains 13 residues.

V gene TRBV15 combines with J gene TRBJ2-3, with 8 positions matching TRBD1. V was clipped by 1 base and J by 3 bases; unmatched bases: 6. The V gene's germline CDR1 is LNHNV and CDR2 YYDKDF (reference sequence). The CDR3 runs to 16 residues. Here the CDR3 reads CATSRGTGQTTDTQYF. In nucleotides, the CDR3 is TGTGCCACCAGCAGAGGGACAGGGCAGACTACAGATACGCAGTATTTT.

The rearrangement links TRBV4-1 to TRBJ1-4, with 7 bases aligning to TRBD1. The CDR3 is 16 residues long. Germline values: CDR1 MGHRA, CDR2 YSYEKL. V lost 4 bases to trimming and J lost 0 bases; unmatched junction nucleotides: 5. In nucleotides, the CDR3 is TGCGCCAGCAGCCCTCGACAGGGAACAACTAATGAAAAACTGTTTTTT. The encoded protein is CASSPRQGTTNEKLFF.

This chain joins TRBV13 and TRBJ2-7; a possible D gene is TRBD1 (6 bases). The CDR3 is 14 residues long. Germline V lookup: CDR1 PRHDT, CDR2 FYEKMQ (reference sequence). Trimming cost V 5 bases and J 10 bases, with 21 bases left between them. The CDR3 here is CASSLLTTGADQYF. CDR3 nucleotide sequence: TGTGCCAGCAGCCTTCTCACGACAGGTGCCGACCAGTACTTC.

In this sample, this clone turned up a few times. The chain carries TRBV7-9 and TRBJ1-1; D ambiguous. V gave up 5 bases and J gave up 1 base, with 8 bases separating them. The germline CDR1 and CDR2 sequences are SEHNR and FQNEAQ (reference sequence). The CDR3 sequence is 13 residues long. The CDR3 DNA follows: TGTGCCAGCAGCCCTACGGGGAACACTGAAGCTTTCTTT. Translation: CASSPTGNTEAFF.

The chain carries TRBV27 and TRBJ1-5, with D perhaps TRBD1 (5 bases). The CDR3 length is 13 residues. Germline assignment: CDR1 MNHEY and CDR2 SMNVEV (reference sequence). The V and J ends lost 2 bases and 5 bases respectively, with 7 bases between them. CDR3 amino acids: CASSLRGYQPQHF. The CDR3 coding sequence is TGTGCCAGCAGTTTAAGGGGCTATCAGCCCCAGCATTTT.

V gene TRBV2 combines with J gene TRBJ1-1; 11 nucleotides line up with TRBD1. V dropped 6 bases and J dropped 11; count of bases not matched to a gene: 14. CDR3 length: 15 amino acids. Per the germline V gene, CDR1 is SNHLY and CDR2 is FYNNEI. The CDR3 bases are TGTGCCAGCAGACTACCCCGGACAGGGGGCCAAAGCGCTTTCTTT. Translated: CASRLPRTGGQSAFF.

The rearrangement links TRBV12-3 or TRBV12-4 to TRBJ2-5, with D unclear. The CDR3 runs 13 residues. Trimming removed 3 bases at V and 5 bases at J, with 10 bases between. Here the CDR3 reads CASSLTPRETQYF. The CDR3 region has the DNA TGTGCCAGCAGTTTGACGCCGAGGGAGACCCAGTACTTC.

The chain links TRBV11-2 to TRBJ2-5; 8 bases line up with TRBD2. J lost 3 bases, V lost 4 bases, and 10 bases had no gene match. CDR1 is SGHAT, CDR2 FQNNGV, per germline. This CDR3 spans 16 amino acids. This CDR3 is CASSSLRGGLEETQYF. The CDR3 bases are TGTGCCAGCAGCTCTCTTCGCGGGGGGCTTGAAGAGACCCAGTACTTC.

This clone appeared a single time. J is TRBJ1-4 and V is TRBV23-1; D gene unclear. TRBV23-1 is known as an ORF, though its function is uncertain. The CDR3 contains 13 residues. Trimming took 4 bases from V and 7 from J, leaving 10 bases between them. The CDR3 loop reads CASSLRVGEKLFF. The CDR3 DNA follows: TGCGCCAGCAGTCTACGAGTCGGTGAAAAACTGTTTTTT.